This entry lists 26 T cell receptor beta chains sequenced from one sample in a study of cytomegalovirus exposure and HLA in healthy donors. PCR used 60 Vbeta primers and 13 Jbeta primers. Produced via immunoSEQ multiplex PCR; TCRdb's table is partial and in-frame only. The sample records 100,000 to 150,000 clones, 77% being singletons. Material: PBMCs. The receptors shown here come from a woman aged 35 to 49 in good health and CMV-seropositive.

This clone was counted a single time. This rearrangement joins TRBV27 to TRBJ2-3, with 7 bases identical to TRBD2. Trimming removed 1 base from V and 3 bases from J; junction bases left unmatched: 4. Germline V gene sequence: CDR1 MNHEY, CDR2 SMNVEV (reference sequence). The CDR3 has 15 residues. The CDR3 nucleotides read TGTGCCAGCAGTTTATGGGGGAGGGCAACAGATACGCAGTATTTT. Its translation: CASSLWGRATDTQYF.

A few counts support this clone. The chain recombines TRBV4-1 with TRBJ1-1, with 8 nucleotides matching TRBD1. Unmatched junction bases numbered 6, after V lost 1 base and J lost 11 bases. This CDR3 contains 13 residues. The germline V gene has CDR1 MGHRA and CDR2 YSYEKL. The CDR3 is CASSQVPGGGAFF. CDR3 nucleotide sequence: TGCGCCAGCAGCCAAGTCCCAGGGGGCGGGGCTTTCTTT.

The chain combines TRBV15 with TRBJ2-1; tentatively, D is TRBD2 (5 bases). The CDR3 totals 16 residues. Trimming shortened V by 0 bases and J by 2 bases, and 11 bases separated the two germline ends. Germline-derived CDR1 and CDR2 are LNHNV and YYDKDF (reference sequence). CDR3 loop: CATSRDGGLTYNEQFF. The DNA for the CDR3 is TGTGCCACCAGCAGAGATGGAGGATTAACCTACAATGAGCAGTTCTTC.

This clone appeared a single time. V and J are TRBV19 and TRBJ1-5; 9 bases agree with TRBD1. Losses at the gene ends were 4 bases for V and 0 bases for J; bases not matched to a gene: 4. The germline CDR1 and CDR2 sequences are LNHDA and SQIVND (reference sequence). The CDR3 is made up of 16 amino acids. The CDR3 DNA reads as TGTGCCAGTAGTACGGGGACAGGGAATAGCAATCAGCCCCAGCATTTT. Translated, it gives CASSTGTGNSNQPQHF.

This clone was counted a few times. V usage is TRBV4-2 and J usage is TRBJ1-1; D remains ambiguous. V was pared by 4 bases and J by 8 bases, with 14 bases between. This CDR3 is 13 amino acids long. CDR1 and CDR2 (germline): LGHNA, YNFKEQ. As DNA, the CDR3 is TGTGCCAGCAGCCTACCAAGAGGGAGGGAAGCTTTCTTT. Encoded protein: CASSLPRGREAFF.

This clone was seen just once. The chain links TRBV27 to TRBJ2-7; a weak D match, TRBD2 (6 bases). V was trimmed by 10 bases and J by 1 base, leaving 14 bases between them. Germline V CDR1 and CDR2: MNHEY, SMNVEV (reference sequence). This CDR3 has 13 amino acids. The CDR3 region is CATSGRPSYEQYF. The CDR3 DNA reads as TGTGCCACCTCAGGGAGGCCGTCCTACGAGCAGTACTTC.

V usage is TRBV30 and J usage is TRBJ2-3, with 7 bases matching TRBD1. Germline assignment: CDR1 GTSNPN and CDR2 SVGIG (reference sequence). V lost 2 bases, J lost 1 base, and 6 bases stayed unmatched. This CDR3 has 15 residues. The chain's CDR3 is CAWSPSTGRTDTQYF. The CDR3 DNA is TGTGCCTGGAGTCCCTCGACAGGGCGCACAGATACGCAGTATTTT.

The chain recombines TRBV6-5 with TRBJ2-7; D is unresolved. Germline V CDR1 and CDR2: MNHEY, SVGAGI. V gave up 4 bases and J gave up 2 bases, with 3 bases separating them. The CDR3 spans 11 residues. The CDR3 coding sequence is TGTGCCAGCAGTTCCACCTACGAGCAGTACTTC. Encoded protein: CASSSTYEQYF.

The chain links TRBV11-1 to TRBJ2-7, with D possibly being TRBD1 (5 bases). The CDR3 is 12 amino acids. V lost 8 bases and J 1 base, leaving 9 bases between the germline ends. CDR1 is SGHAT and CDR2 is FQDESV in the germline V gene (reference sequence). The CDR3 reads CASGRVSYEQYF. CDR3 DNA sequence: TGTGCCAGCGGCAGGGTTTCCTACGAGCAGTACTTC. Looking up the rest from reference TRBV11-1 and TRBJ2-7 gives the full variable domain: EAEVAQSPRYKITEKSQAVAFWCDPISGHATLYWYRQILGQGPELLVQFQDESVVDDSQLPKDRFSAERLKGVDSTLKIQPAELGDSAMYLCASGRVSYEQYFGPGTRLTVT.

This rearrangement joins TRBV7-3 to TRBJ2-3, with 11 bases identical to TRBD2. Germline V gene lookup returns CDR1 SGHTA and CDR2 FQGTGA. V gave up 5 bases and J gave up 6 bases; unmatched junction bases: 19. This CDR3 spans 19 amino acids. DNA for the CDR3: TGTGCCAGCAGCGAAGGTCATACGAGACTAGCGGGATGGGGGGATACGCAGTATTTT. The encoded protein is CASSEGHTRLAGWGDTQYF.

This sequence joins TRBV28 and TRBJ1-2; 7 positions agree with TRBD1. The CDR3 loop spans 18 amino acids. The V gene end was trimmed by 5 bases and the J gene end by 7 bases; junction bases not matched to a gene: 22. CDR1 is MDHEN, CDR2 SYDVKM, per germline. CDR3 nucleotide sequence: TGTGCCAGCAGTATACCGCCGGGACAGCGGACCGTCGGGAGTGGCTACACCTTC. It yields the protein CASSIPPGQRTVGSGYTF.

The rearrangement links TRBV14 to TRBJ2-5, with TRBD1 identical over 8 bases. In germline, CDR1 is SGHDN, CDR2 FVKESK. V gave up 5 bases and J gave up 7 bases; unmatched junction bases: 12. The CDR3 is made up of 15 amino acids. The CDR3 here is CASSAGTGGHGTQYF. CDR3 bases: TGTGCCAGCAGCGCCGGGACAGGAGGGCATGGGACCCAGTACTTC.

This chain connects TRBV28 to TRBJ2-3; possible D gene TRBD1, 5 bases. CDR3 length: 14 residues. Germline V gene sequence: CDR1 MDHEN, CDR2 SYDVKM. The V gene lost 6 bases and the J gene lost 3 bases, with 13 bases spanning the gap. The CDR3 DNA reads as TGTGCCAGCAGGCTACCAGGGCAGACAGATACGCAGTATTTT. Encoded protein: CASRLPGQTDTQYF.

CDR3 protein: CASSPRIAGNDNEQFF. The CDR3, as DNA: TGTGCCAGCAGTCCCCGGATAGCGGGAAACGACAATGAGCAGTTCTTC. This chain joins TRBV9 and TRBJ2-1; 8 bases align to TRBD2. Trimming at V came to 5 bases and at J to 5 bases, leaving 12 bases not matched to a gene. The CDR3 sequence is 16 residues long. Germline V gives CDR1 SGDLS, CDR2 YYNGEE.

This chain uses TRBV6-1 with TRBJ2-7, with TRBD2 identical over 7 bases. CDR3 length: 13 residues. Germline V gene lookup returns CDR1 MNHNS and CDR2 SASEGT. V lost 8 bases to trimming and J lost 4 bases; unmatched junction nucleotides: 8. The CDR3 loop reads CASEGRAWYEQYF. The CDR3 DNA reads TGTGCCAGCGAGGGGAGGGCCTGGTACGAGCAGTACTTC.

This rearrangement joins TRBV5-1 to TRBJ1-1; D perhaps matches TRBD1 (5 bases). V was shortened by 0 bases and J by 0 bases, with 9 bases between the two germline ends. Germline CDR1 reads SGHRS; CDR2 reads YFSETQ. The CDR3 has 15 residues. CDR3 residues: CASSLAGGMNTEAFF. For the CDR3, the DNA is TGCGCCAGCAGCTTGGCCGGGGGAATGAACACTGAAGCTTTCTTT.

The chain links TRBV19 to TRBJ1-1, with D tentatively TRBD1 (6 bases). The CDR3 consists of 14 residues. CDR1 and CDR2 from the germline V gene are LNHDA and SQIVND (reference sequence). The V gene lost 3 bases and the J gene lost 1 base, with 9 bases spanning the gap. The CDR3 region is CASSIGGANTEAFF. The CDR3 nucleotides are TGTGCCAGTAGTATTGGGGGCGCGAACACTGAAGCTTTCTTT.

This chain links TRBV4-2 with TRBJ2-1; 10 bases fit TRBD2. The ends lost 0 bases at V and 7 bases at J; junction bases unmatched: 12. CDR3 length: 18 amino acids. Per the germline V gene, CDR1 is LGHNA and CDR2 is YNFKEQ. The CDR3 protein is CASSQDPSGSTKRNEQFF. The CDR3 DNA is TGTGCCAGCAGCCAAGATCCTAGCGGGAGCACGAAGCGAAATGAGCAGTTCTTC.

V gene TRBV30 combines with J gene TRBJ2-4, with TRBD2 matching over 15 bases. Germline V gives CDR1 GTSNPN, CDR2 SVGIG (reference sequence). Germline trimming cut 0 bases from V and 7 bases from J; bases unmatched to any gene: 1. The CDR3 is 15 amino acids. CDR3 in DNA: TGTGCCTGGAGTGTAGGGACTAGCGGGAGGAACATTCAGTACTTC. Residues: CAWSVGTSGRNIQYF.

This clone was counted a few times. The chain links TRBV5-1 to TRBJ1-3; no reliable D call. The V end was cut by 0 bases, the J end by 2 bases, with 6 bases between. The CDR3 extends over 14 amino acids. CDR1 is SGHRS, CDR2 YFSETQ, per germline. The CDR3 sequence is CASSLAGTGNTIYF. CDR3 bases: TGCGCCAGCAGCTTGGCGGGAACTGGAAACACCATATATTTT.

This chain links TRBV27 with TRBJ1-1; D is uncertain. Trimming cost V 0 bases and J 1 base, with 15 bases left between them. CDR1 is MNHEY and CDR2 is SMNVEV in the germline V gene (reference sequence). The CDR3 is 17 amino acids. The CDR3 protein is CASSLSGVYPSNTEAFF. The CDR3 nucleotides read TGTGCCAGCAGTTTATCGGGCGTGTACCCGTCGAACACTGAAGCTTTCTTT.

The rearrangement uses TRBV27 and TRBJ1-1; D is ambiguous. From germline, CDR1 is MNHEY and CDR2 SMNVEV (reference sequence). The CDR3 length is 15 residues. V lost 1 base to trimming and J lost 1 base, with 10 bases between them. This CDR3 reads CASSLFTGRNTEAFF. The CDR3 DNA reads TGTGCCAGCAGTTTATTTACCGGGAGGAACACTGAAGCTTTCTTT.

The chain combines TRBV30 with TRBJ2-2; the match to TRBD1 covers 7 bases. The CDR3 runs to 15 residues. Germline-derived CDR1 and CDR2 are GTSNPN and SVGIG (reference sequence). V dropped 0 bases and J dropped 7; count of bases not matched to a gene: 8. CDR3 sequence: CAWSVLQGRSGELFF. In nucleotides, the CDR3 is TGTGCCTGGAGTGTACTACAGGGGCGGAGCGGGGAGCTGTTTTTT.

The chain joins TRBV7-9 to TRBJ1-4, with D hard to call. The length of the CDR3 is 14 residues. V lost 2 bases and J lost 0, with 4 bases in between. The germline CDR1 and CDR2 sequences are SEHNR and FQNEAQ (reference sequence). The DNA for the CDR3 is TGTGCCAGCAGCTTACCCGCAACTAATGAAAAACTGTTTTTT. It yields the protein CASSLPATNEKLFF.

This chain's CDR3 is CATSRDGRGPYNEQFF. CDR3 in DNA: TGTGCCACCAGCAGAGATGGTAGGGGCCCCTACAATGAGCAGTTCTTC. The V call is TRBV15, the J call TRBJ2-1; possible D gene TRBD1, 5 bases. The ends were cut back, 0 bases at V and 2 bases at J, with 11 bases in the middle. The CDR3 consists of 16 residues. Looked up from germline, CDR1 is LNHNV and CDR2 is YYDKDF (reference sequence).

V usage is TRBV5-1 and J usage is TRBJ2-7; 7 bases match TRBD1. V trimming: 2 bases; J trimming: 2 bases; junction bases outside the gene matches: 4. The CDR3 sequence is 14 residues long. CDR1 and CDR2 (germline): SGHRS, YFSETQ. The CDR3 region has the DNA TGCGCCAGCAGCTTTGGACAGGTTACCTACGAGCAGTACTTC. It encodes CASSFGQVTYEQYF. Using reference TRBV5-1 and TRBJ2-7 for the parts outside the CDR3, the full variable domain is KAGVTQTPRYLIKTRGQQVTLSCSPISGHRSVSWYQQTPGQGLQFLFEYFSETQRNKGNFPGRFSGRQFSNSRSEMNVSTLELGDSALYLCASSFGQVTYEQYFGPGTRLTVT.